Sequencing of this TCR beta chain was carried out in a study of shared clonotypes between healthy human individuals. Across the whole study: Per donor, three plates held CD4 naive cells, three held CD4 memory, two held CD8 naive and one held CD8 memory.

TCRdb's copy holds only in-frame clones and misses some; the assay was immunoSEQ multiplex PCR. The sample consists of roughly 590,000 clones, roughly 96% of them appearing once. Points on this clone: Its matching antigen is unknown.

CDR1 is MRHNA, CDR2 SNTAGT, per germline. With 5 bases removed from V and 5 bases from J, the gap between germline ends came to 16 bases. This CDR3 has 15 residues. Study-wide results and caveats: Non-shared clonotypes showed lower generation probabilities than clonotypes common to all four donors. Blood was the only sampled material, and tissue repertoires likely differ.

CD45RO negativity and positive selection for CCR7 defined naive CD8 cells, a population that excluded terminally differentiated effector memory CD45RA+ cells. The study enrolled healthy HIV-negative adults without recent acute infections or vaccinations as donors. The sequencing input was naive CD8+ T cells sorted from blood. The chain links TRBV6-4 to TRBJ2-1, with D maybe TRBD2 (5 bases). This TCR was sampled from a woman aged 25 to 45 in good health. CDR3 bases: TGTGCCAGCAGTCTCCACGGCGGGCAAGACAATGAGCAGTTCTTC. Protein sequence: CASSLHGGQDNEQFF.